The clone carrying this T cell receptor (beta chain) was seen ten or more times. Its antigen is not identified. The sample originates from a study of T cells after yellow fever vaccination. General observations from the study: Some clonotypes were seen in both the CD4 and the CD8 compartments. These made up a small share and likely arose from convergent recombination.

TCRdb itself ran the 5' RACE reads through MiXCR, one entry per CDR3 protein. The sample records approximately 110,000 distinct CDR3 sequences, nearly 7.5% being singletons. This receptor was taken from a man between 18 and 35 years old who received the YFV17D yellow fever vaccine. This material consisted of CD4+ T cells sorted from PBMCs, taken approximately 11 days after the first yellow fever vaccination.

The CDR3 protein is CAWSGGGTQYF. The CDR3 DNA reads as TGTGCCTGGAGTGGTGGGGGGACCCAGTACTTC. V usage is TRBV30 and J usage is TRBJ2-5; D is tentatively TRBD1 or TRBD2 (5 bases each). The CDR3 runs to 11 residues. The V gene's germline CDR1 is GTSNPN and CDR2 SVGIG (reference sequence). Trimming took off 1 base at V and 7 bases at J, with 7 bases between the two ends.